This T cell receptor (beta chain) was observed in a study of cytomegalovirus exposure and HLA in healthy donors. Whole-study findings and limits: In a later analysis, DRB1 alleles had the most associated TCRs; HLA-C alleles the fewest. About 87% or about 30% of the time was how often most TCR beta V segments were productive, according to an earlier analysis. Presence/absence results assume similar sequencing depth per donor, which may not hold.

It was with 60 Vbeta and 13 Jbeta primers that the PCR ran. Libraries were prepared by immunoSEQ multiplex PCR; TCRdb keeps only in-frame clonotypes and omits some of them. The sample records approximately 210,000 clones, roughly three quarters being singletons. A word on this clone: What it binds is not known.

There are 14 residues in the CDR3. The germline gives CDR1 SQVTM, CDR2 ANQGSEA. Losses at the gene ends were 4 bases for V and 0 bases for J; bases not matched to a gene: 2. Sequenced: PBMCs. The chain uses TRBV29-1 and TRBJ2-2, with TRBD1 matching over 7 bases. The source of this sequence is a male donor in good health and CMV-seropositive. The CDR3: CSVGDRTNTGELFF. DNA for the CDR3: TGCAGCGTTGGGGACAGAACGAACACCGGGGAGCTGTTTTTT.